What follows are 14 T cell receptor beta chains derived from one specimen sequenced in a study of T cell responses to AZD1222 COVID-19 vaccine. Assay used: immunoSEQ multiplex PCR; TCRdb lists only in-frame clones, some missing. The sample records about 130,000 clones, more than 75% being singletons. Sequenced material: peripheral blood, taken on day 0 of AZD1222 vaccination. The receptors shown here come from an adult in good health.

CDR3 loop: CASSLSGDYGYTF. The CDR3 nucleotides read TGTGCCAGCAGTTTATCAGGGGACTATGGCTACACCTTC. The V and J genes are TRBV27 and TRBJ1-2, with D possibly matching TRBD1 (5 bases). CDR1 MNHEY and CDR2 SMNVEV come from the germline V gene (reference sequence). The CDR3 contains 13 residues. The V and J ends lost 0 bases and 3 bases respectively, with 5 bases between them.

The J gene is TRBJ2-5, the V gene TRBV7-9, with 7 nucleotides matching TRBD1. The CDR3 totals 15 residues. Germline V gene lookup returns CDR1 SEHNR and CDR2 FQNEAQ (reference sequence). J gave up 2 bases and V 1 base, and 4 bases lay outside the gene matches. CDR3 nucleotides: TGTGCCAGCAGCTTAGGGGGGACAGCTCAAGAGACCCAGTACTTC. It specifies CASSLGGTAQETQYF. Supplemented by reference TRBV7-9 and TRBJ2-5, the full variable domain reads DTGVSQNPRHKITKRGQNVTFRCDPISEHNRLYWYRQTLGQGPEFLTYFQNEAQLEKSRLLSDRFSAERPKGSFSTLEIQRTEQGDSAMYLCASSLGGTAQETQYFGPGTRLLVL.

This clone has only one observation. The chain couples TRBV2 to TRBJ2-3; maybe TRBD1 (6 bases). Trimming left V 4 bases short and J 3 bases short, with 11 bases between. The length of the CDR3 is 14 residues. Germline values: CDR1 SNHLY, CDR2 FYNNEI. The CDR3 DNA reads TGTGCCAGCAGTGCCCGGACAGAAACAGATACGCAGTATTTT. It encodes CASSARTETDTQYF.

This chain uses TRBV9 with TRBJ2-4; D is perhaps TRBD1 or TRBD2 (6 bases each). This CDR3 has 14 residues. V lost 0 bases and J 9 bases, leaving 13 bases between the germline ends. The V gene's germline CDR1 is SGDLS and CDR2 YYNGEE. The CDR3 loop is CASSVENEGGIQYF. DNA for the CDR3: TGTGCCAGCAGCGTAGAGAATGAGGGGGGCATTCAGTACTTC.

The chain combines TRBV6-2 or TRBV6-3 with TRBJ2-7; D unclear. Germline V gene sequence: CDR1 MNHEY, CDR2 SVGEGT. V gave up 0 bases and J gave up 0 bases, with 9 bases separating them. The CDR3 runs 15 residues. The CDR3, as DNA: TGTGCCAGCAGTTACTCGTATGCAAGCTCCTACGAGCAGTACTTC. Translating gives CASSYSYASSYEQYF.

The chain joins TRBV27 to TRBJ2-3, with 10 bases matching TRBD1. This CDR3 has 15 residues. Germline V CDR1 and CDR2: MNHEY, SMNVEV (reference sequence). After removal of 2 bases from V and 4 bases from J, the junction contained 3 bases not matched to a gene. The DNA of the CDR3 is TGTGCCAGCAGTTTAGACAGGGGGCTCCCAGATACGCAGTATTTT. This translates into CASSLDRGLPDTQYF.

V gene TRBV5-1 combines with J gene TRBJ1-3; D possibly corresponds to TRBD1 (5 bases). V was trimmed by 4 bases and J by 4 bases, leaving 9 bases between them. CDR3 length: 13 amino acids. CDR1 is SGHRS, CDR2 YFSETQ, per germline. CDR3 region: CASSPEGGNTIYF. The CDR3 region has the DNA TGCGCCAGCAGCCCCGAGGGGGGAAACACCATATATTTT.

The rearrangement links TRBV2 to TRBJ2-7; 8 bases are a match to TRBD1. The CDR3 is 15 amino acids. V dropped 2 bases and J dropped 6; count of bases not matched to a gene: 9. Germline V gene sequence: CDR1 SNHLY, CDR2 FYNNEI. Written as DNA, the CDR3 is TGTGCCAGCAGTGAACCCAGGGACAGGACCTCCGAGCAGTACTTC. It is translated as CASSEPRDRTSEQYF.

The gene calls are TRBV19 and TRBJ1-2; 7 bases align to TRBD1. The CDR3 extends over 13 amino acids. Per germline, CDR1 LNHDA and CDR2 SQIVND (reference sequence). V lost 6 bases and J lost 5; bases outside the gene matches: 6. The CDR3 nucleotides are TGTGCCAGTAGCATGGGCAGGGGGTATGGCTACACCTTC. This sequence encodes CASSMGRGYGYTF.

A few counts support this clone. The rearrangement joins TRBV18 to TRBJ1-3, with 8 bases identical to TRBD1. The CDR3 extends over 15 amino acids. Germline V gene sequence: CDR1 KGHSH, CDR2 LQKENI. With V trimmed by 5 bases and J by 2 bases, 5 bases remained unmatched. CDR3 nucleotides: TGTGCCAGCTCAACAACAGGGGGAGCTGGAAACACCATATATTTT. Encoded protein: CASSTTGGAGNTIYF.

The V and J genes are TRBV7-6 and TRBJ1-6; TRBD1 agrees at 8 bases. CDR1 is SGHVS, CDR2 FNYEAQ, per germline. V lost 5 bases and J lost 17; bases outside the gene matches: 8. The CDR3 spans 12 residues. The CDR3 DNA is TGTGCCAGCAGCCCTGGACAGGGTGGATTCCACTTT. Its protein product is CASSPGQGGFHF. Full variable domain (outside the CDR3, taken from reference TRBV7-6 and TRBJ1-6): GAGVSQSPRYKVTKRGQDVALRCDPISGHVSLYWYRQALGQGPEFLTYFNYEAQQDKSGLPNDRFSAERPEGSISTLTIQRTEQRDSAMYRCASSPGQGGFHFGNGTRLTVT.

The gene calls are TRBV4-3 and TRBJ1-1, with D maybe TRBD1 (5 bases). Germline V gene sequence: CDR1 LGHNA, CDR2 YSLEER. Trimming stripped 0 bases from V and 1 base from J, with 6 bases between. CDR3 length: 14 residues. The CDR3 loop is CASSQDRGNTEAFF. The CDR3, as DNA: TGCGCCAGCAGCCAAGATAGGGGGAACACTGAAGCTTTCTTT.

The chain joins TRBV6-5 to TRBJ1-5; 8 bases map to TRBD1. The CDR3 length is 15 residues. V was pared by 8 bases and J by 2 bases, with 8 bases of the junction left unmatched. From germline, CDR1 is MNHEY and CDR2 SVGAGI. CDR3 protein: CASSIGQGRNQPQHF. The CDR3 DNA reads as TGTGCCAGCTCAATTGGACAGGGTCGCAATCAGCCCCAGCATTTT.

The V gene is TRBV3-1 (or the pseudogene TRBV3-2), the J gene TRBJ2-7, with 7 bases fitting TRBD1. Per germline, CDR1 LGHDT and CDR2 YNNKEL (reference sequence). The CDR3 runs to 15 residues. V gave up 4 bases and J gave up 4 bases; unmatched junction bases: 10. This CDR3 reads CASSRASDRIYEQYF. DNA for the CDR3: TGTGCCAGCAGCCGAGCATCGGACAGGATATACGAGCAGTACTTC.